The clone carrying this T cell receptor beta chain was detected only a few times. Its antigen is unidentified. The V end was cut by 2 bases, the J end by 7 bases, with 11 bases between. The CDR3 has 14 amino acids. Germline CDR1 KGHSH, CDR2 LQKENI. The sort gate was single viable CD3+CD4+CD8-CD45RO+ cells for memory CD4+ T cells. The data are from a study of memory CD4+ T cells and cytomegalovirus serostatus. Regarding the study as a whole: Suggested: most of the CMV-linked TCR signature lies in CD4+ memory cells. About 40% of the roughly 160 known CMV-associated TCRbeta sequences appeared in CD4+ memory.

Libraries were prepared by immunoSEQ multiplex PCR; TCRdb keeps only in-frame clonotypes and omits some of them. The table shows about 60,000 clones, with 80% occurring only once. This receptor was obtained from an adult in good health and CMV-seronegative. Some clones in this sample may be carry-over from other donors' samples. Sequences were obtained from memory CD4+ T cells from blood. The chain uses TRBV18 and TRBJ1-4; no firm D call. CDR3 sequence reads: CASSPGRTGEKLFF. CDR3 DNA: TGTGCCAGCTCACCAGGCCGAACTGGTGAAAAACTGTTTTTT.